By its share, the clone carrying this T cell receptor (beta chain) is medium-sized (0.01 to 0.1%). MiXCR reprocessed the PCR reads for TCRdb. The repertoire includes tens of thousands of clones, approximately 18% of them detected once, and around 5.9% sits in the top ten. The sample is drawn from a study of metastatic and nonmetastatic thyroid tumors. The length of the CDR3 is 15 residues. CDR1 and CDR2 from the germline V gene are SEHNR and FQNEAQ (reference sequence). Trimming at V came to 3 bases and at J to 4 bases, leaving 8 bases not matched to a gene. No treatment had been given to any patient before thyroid surgery.

Sequenced sample: blood. This TCR was sampled from a male donor with papillary thyroid cancer or a benign thyroid nodule (not recorded which). Some clones in this sample may be carry-over from other donors' samples. The rearrangement uses TRBV7-9 and TRBJ1-1; 7 nucleotides align to TRBD1. CDR3 DNA: TGTGCCAGCAGCTTGAGGACAGGAGGGCTCACTGAAGCTTTCTTT. It translates to CASSLRTGGLTEAFF.